This entry features one T cell receptor (beta chain) sequence. TCRdb's table, derived via immunoSEQ multiplex PCR, lists solely in-frame clones and lacks some. Altogether 28,000 or so clones are present, approximately 83% being singletons, with the ten largest covering around 30%. The germline V gene encodes CDR1 PRHDT and CDR2 FYEKMQ (reference sequence). V lost 3 bases and J lost 4, with 10 bases in between. This CDR3 comprises 14 residues. The sample is drawn from a study of blood T cell repertoires in COVID-19. The overall study: Sources were T cells, B-cell-depleted T cells, or PBMCs; the material itself was cDNA or gDNA.

Seattle cases were enrolled at active infection and followed longitudinally. Sequenced sample: peripheral blood. The rearrangement uses TRBV13 and TRBJ1-3; a possible D gene is TRBD1 (5 bases). The sequence came from a woman older than 75 with COVID-19, enrolled during active disease. For the CDR3, the DNA is TGTGCCAGCAGCTTGTCAGGGTCAGGAAACACCATATATTTT. Its translation is CASSLSGSGNTIYF.